The sequence of this T cell receptor beta chain was determined in a study of blood T cell repertoires in COVID-19. On the study more broadly: Donors in the United States, Italy and Spain gave samples during acute or convalescent COVID-19. T cells, B-cell-depleted T cells, or PBMCs supplied cDNA or gDNA.

This CDR3 is 16 amino acids long. The V and J ends lost 4 bases and 2 bases respectively, with 12 bases between them. Germline CDR1 is SGHTA and CDR2 is FQGNSA. Authors' processing steps: Amplifying reference gene primers gave estimates of nucleated cell counts. This table comes from immunoSEQ multiplex PCR, and its TCRdb copy is limited to in-frame clones, with some not included. From that table come the V and J calls and clone size; the DNA was used to work out D and trimming. The table shows 300,000 or so clones, with 70% to 90% occurring only once. The chain links TRBV7-2 to TRBJ1-6; D gene unclear. Sequencing was performed on peripheral blood. The TCR was taken from a woman aged 50 to 65 with active or convalescent COVID-19. The CDR3 DNA sequence: TGTGCCAGCAGCTCAGCGCGGGTTGCCTATAATTCACCCCTCCACTTT. Translation gives CASSSARVAYNSPLHF.